The present T cell receptor (beta chain) was sequenced within a study of T cell responses to AZD1222 COVID-19 vaccine (TCRdb year 2021). About the investigation overall: A total of approximately 230 trial participants underwent TCR sequencing, of whom nearly 210 received two doses of AZD1222 and approximately 25 received two doses of the MenACWY control vaccine. Trial participants were enrolled into age subgroups of 18-55, 56-69 and 70-plus years, which contained roughly 150, 30 and 60 TCR-sequenced participants, respectively. Results the study describes overall, beyond this receptor: Because no day 14 peak-response samples were available, the repertoires could be characterized only after the peak T cell response. CD4 TCRs associated with the vaccine covered the entire spike protein, and the dominant responses were in regions 160-218 and 743-854. After two AZD1222 doses, both the breadth and the depth of spike-specific TCRs were significantly higher than at day 0 and than in MenACWY recipients. Conclusions about previously exposed vaccinees were limited because only six AZD1222 recipients were SARS-CoV-2 seropositive at baseline. Reportedly, close to half of the unique spike-specific TCRs recognized epitopes lying outside the regions that are mutated in the B.1.351 and B.1.1.7 variants. Participants were mostly white British and included more females than males, and it was suggested by the authors that clonal diversity may have been underestimated. In the small 56-69-year group, the increase in depth fell short of significance, most likely because of low power.

The sample's time point label, in plain terms: about 28 days (+/-7) after the second vaccine dose. Because spike-specific TCR depth and breadth did not differ between the two schedules, AZD1222 recipients who got a second dose at roughly 4 weeks were pooled with those who got a second dose at roughly 12 weeks. Samples from vaccinated people were obtained from the UK trials COV001 and COV002, which included a single-blind randomized controlled phase 2/3 trial of AZD1222 (ChAdOx1 nCoV-19) in healthy adults. Trial participant PBMC samples were collected at day 0 and day 28 after the second dose for TCRbeta chain sequencing. The CDR3 runs 13 residues from the cysteine to the phenylalanine. Only the CDR3 portion is preserved as DNA: 39 bases, with reading frame beginning at the first base. CDR1 and CDR2 (LGHDT, YNNKEL) derive from the germline V gene (reference sequence). The V and J ends are trimmed by 7 bases and 3 bases, leaving 12 bases between them.

Details on this clone: This clone's antigen is unknown. Within one base of it there is no much larger clone, and no base qualities were kept.

The CDR3 regions of human TCRbeta chains were analyzed by immunosequencing. Regarding the original processing steps: Repertoire TCRs were checked for matches against a reference library of SARS-CoV-2-specific TCRs that had been generated using the MIRA antigen-specificity platform. Breadth was defined as the fraction of unique TCRs that were SARS-CoV-2-associated, and depth was defined as the fraction of total T cells that were SARS-CoV-2-associated. Using the MIRA data, each spike-specific TCR was mapped to the spike region that the TCR reacts to and placed in a CD4 or CD8 class. Log10-transformed breadth and depth values were compared by one-way ANOVA with Sidak's multiple comparisons tests. The immuneACCESS repertoire file appears here via TCRdb, limited to in-frame rearrangements. These files lack a portion of the clones; in checked studies, under half of the deficit traces to unresolved V genes, and the cause of the others is not known. V and J calls and clone size are those listed in that table; D and trimming were worked out from the DNA. The table for this sample lists around 150,000 clones; around nine tenths of them were counted only once. The ten most abundant clones make up around 3.1% of the sample.

This specimen consisted of peripheral blood, obtained 28 days after the second AZD1222 dose. The V gene is TRBV3-1 (or the pseudogene TRBV3-2) and the J gene is TRBJ1-1; there is no confident call for the D gene. The sequence derives from an adult who received the AZD1222 COVID-19 vaccine. The CDR3 region has the sequence CASKDQRDTEAFF. The DNA reads as follows: TGTGCCAGCAAGGACCAAAGGGACACTGAAGCTTTCTTT.